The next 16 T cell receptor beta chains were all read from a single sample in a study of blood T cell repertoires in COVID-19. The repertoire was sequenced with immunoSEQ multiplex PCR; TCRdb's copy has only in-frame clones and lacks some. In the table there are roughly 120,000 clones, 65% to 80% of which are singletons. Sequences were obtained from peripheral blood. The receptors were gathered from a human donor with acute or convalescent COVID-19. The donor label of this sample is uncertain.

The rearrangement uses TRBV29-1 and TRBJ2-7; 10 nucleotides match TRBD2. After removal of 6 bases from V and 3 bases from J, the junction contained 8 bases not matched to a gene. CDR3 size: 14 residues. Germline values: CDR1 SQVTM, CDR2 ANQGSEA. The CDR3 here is CSVALAGAYYEQYF. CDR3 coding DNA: TGCAGCGTGGCTCTAGCGGGGGCTTACTACGAGCAGTACTTC.

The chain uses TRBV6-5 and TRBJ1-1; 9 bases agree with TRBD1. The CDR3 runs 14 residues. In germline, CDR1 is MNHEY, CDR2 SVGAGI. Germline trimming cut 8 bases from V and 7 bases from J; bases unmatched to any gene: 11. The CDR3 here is CASHRSRDRVEAFF. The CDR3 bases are TGTGCCAGCCATCGGTCCCGGGACAGGGTTGAAGCTTTCTTT.

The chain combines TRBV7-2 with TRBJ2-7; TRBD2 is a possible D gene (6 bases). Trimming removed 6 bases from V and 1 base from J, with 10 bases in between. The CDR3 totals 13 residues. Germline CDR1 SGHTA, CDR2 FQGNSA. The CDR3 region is CASSLGLSYEQYV. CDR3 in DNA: TGTGCCAGCAGTCTGGGACTGTCCTACGAGCAGTACGTC.

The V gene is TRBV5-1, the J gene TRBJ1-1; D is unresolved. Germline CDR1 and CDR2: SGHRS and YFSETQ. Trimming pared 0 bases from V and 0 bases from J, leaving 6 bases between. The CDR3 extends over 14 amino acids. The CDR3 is CASSLAQVNTEAFF. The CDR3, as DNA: TGCGCCAGCAGCTTGGCCCAGGTGAACACTGAAGCTTTCTTT.

CDR3 sequence reads: CASRTGGHYGYTF. The CDR3 DNA sequence: TGTGCCAGCAGGACAGGGGGGCACTATGGCTACACCTTC. The chain employs TRBV6-5 and TRBJ1-2, with TRBD1 matching over 9 bases. Germline CDR1 reads MNHEY; CDR2 reads SVGAGI. The junction had 2 bases not matched to a gene; V was cut back by 6 bases and J by 3 bases. The CDR3 has 13 amino acids.

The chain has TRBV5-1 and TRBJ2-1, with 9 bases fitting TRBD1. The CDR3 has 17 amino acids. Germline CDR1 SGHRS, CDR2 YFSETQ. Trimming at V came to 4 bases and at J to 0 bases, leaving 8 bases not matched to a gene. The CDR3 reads CASSRGQGQSSYNEQFF. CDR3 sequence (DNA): TGCGCCAGCAGCCGGGGACAGGGCCAAAGCTCCTACAATGAGCAGTTCTTC.

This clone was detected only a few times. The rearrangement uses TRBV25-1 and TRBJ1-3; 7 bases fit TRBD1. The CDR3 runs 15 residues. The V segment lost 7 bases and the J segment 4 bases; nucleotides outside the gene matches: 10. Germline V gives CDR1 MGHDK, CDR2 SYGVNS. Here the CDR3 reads CASTSQGVKGNTIYF. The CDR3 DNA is TGTGCCAGCACCTCCCAGGGGGTTAAGGGAAACACCATATATTTT.

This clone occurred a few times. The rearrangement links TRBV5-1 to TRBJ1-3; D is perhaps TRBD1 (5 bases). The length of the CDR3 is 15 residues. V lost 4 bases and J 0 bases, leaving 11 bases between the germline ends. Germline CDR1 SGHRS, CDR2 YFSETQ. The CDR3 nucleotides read TGCGCCAGCAGCGTAGACAGCAACTCTGGAAACACCATATATTTT. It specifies CASSVDSNSGNTIYF. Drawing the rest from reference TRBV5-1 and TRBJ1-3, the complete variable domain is KAGVTQTPRYLIKTRGQQVTLSCSPISGHRSVSWYQQTPGQGLQFLFEYFSETQRNKGNFPGRFSGRQFSNSRSEMNVSTLELGDSALYLCASSVDSNSGNTIYFGEGSWLTVV.

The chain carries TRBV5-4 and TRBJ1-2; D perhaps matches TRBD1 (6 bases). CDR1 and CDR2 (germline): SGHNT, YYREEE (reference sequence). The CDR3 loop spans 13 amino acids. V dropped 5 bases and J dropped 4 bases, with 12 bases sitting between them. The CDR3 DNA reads TGTGCCAGCAGTCCTAACAGGGCCTATGGCTACACCTTC. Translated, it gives CASSPNRAYGYTF.

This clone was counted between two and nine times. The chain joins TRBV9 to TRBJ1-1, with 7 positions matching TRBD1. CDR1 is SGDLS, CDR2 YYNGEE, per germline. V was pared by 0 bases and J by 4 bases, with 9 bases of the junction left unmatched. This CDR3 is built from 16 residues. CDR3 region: CASSVEGGERSTEAFF. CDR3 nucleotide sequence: TGTGCCAGCAGCGTAGAAGGGGGCGAAAGATCCACTGAAGCTTTCTTT.

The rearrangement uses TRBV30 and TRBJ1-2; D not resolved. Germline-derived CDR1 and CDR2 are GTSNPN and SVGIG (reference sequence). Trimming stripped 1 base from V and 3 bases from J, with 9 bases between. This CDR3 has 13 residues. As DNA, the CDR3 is TGTGCCTGGAGTGCGGACTCCTACTATGGCTACACCTTC. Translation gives CAWSADSYYGYTF. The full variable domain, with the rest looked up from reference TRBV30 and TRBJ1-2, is SQTIHQWPATLVQPVGSPLSLECTVEGTSNPNLYWYRQAAGRGLQLLFYSVGIGQISSEVPQNLSASRPQDRQFILSSKKLLLSDSGFYLCAWSADSYYGYTFGSGTRLTVV.

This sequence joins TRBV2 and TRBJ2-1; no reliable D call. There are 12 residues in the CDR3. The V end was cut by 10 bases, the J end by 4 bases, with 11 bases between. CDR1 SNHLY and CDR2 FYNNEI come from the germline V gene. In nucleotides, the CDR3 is TGTGCCACCGACAATAAATACAATGAGCAGTTCTTC. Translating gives CATDNKYNEQFF.

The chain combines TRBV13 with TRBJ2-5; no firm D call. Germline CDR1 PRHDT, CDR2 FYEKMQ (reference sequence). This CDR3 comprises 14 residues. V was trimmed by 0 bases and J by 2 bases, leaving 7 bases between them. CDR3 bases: TGTGCCAGCAGCTTAGGAGTCAGTCAAGAGACCCAGTACTTC. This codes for CASSLGVSQETQYF. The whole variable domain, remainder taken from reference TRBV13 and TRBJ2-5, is AAGVIQSPRHLIKEKRETATLKCYPIPRHDTVYWYQQGPGQDPQFLISFYEKMQSDKGSIPDRFSAQQFSDYHSELNMSSLELGDSALYFCASSLGVSQETQYFGPGTRLLVL.

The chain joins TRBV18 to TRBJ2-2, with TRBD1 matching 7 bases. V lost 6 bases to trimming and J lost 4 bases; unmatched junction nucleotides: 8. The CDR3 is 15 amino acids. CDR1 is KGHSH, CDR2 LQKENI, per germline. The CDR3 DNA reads TGTGCCAGCTCCCGGTCCCGGGACAGCACCGGGGAGCTGTTTTTT. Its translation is CASSRSRDSTGELFF.

The CDR3 protein is CASSRLRTSGEETQYF. In DNA, the CDR3 is TGTGCCAGCAGCCGCCTCAGGACTAGCGGGGAAGAGACCCAGTACTTC. This chain uses TRBV3-1 (or the pseudogene TRBV3-2) with TRBJ2-5; 12 nucleotides match TRBD2. The CDR3 is 16 amino acids. Germline CDR1 is LGHDT and CDR2 is YNNKEL (reference sequence). V shed 4 bases and J 3 bases; nucleotides not matched to a gene: 6.

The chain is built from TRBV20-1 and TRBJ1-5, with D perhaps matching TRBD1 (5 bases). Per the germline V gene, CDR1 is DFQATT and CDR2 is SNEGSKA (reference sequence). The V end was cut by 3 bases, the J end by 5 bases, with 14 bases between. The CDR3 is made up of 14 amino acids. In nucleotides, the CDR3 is TGCAGTGCTAGTTTCGGGGGGAGGGATCAGCCCCAGCATTTT. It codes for CSASFGGRDQPQHF.